This entry lists 9 T cell receptor beta chains sequenced from one sample in a study of T cell repertoires in cytomegalovirus infection. Using its own MiXCR run on the reads, TCRdb lists one record per CDR3 protein. The table includes under 200,000 distinct CDR3 sequences, 7.5% to 10% detected once. The material sequenced was PBMCs. All receptors derive from a human donor in good health (CMV status not recorded). Some clones in this sample may be carry-over from other donors' samples.

The chain uses TRBV6-4 and TRBJ1-2; 10 positions agree with TRBD1. This CDR3 contains 13 residues. Unmatched junction bases numbered 6, after V lost 6 bases and J lost 8 bases. The germline V gene has CDR1 MRHNA and CDR2 SNTAGT. The CDR3 region is CASRPRDRGGYTF. The CDR3, as DNA: TGTGCCAGCAGACCCCGGGACAGGGGCGGCTACACCTTC.

The rearrangement uses TRBV12-3 or TRBV12-4 and TRBJ1-6; tentatively, D is TRBD1 (6 bases). CDR3 length: 16 residues. V was trimmed by 2 bases and J by 5 bases, leaving 13 bases between them. The CDR3 spells CASSLSRQGNNSPLHF. CDR3 in DNA: TGTGCCAGCAGTTTAAGTCGGCAGGGGAATAATTCACCCCTCCACTTT.

Of note for this clonotype: A much larger clone is a single base away; this may be a read error. The conserved phenylalanine or tryptophan is not found at the CDR3 terminus, so this likely reflects a read error. This chain joins TRBV11-2 and TRBJ1-4; 7 nucleotides align to TRBD1. The ends lost 7 bases at V and 12 bases at J; junction bases unmatched: 5. Germline values: CDR1 SGHAT, CDR2 FQNNGV. This CDR3 region has 11 residues. The CDR3 DNA sequence: TGTGCCAGCACAAACGACAGGGAACTGTTTTAT. This codes for CASTNDRELFY.

The chain uses TRBV28 and TRBJ2-7; D gene unclear. Trimming pared 5 bases from V and 7 bases from J, leaving 15 bases between. Per the germline V gene, CDR1 is MDHEN and CDR2 is SYDVKM. The CDR3 totals 13 residues. The CDR3 DNA sequence: TGTGCCAGCAGTCCCCTTTTAAGTCCTGAGCAGTACTTC. Its translation: CASSPLLSPEQYF.

There are a few counts of this clonotype. The V gene is TRBV7-9, the J gene TRBJ1-1, with a weak D call TRBD1 (5 bases). V gave up 5 bases and J gave up 2 bases, with 15 bases separating them. This CDR3 has 15 amino acids. CDR1 and CDR2 from the germline V gene are SEHNR and FQNEAQ (reference sequence). As DNA, the CDR3 is TGTGCCAGCAGCACGAGCCGGGACGGAAACACTGAAGCTTTCTTT. This translates into CASSTSRDGNTEAFF.

The DNA of the CDR3 is TGTGCCAGCAGTGGAAGGACAGGGGATAATTCACCCCTCCACTTT. Protein: CASSGRTGDNSPLHF. The chain has TRBV12-3 or TRBV12-4 and TRBJ1-6; TRBD1 matches at 9 bases. The CDR3 is made up of 15 amino acids. With V trimmed by 5 bases and J by 5 bases, 4 bases remained unmatched.

This rearrangement joins TRBV20-1 to TRBJ2-1; 8 bases line up with TRBD2. Germline trimming cut 6 bases from V and 9 bases from J; bases unmatched to any gene: 13. Germline V gene lookup returns CDR1 DFQATT and CDR2 SNEGSKA (reference sequence). The CDR3 has 14 amino acids. The CDR3 here is CSALGQRGLREQFF. The CDR3 DNA reads TGCAGTGCCCTCGGGCAGCGGGGGCTTCGTGAGCAGTTCTTC.

In this sample, this clonotype turned up many times. The chain is built from TRBV7-6 and TRBJ1-1; TRBD1 aligns across 7 bases. J was trimmed by 4 bases and V by 6 bases; bases with no gene match: 11. Germline lookup yields CDR1 SGHVS and CDR2 FNYEAQ. The CDR3 contains 15 residues. The CDR3 region is CASRRTTGFGTEAFF. The DNA for the CDR3 is TGTGCCAGCAGACGAACGACAGGGTTCGGCACTGAAGCTTTCTTT.

This clonotype has only a few counts. V gene TRBV24-1 combines with J gene TRBJ2-1; 7 bases are shared with TRBD2. CDR3 size: 14 residues. The J segment lost 7 bases and the V segment lost 1 base, leaving 3 bases of the junction unmatched. CDR1 is KGHDR and CDR2 is SFDVKD in the germline V gene. CDR3 in amino acids: CATSDFGGRNEQFF. The CDR3 nucleotides read TGTGCCACCAGTGATTTCGGCGGGAGAAATGAGCAGTTCTTC.